This TCR beta chain was obtained from a study of response to subunit inactivated influenza vaccine. Findings of the study overall: The authors suggested that few new T cells are recruited per seasonal influenza vaccination.

TCRdb redid the calling of the RT-PCR reads with MiXCR, one entry per CDR3 protein. The profile covers roughly 650,000 distinct CDR3 sequences, with around 13% appearing a single time and 6% to 9.5% taken by the ten largest. This clonotype occurred a few times. Its target is not known. A junction boundary mismatches the germline segment, possibly from a read error. In germline, CDR1 is LGHNA, CDR2 YNFKEQ. The CDR3 covers 13 residues. The material sequenced was PBMCs from blood, taken 14 to 15 days before vaccination. The clonotype comes from a man between 50 and 59 years old who received an inactivated influenza vaccine. The chain has TRBV4-2 and TRBJ2-7, with 7 bases lining up with TRBD2. CDR3 loop: CASSQQASGKWSF. CDR3 DNA sequence: TGTGCCAGCAGCCAACAAGCAAGCGGGAAGTGGTCCTTC.